This TCR beta chain was captured by sequencing in a study of T cell responses to AZD1222 COVID-19 vaccine. Study-level background: Analysis merged second doses at about 4 or about 12 weeks. Study outcomes and limitations: Close to half of all spike-specific TCRs reportedly target regions of the variants that are unmutated.

Sequencing was performed with immunoSEQ multiplex PCR; in TCRdb, only in-frame clones are kept and a portion is missing. The profile shows fewer than 140,000 clones, roughly 90% of them singletons. Comments on this clone: Its antigen is still unknown.

This receptor was taken from an adult in good health. Sequencing used peripheral blood, obtained on day 0 of AZD1222 vaccination.

CDR3: CASSYPGSSNYGYTF. CDR3 DNA: TGTGCCAGCAGTTATCCGGGATCTTCTAACTATGGCTACACCTTC. The rearrangement uses TRBV6-2 or TRBV6-3 and TRBJ1-2; D is unclear. CDR3 length equals 15 residues. V was trimmed by 3 bases and J by 0 bases, leaving 11 bases between them. Per the germline V gene, CDR1 is MNHEY and CDR2 is SVGEGT.